Below, 11 T cell receptor beta chains from the same sample are listed, as sequenced in a study of cytomegalovirus exposure and HLA in healthy donors. PCR was performed using 60 Vbeta and 13 Jbeta primers. The method was immunoSEQ multiplex PCR; TCRdb's version includes in-frame clones alone and lacks a portion of them. This table has tens of thousands of clones, 74% appearing once. Sequenced material: PBMCs. These receptors were obtained from a woman between 50 and 59 years old in good health and CMV-seropositive.

The V gene is TRBV13, the J gene TRBJ1-1; possible D gene TRBD1, 5 bases. The V end was cut by 5 bases, the J end by 1 base, with 11 bases between. This CDR3 contains 14 residues. CDR1 is PRHDT and CDR2 is FYEKMQ in the germline V gene (reference sequence). The CDR3 DNA reads as TGTGCCAGCAGCAGGGGACTCGAGAACACTGAAGCTTTCTTT. The encoded protein is CASSRGLENTEAFF.

Here the CDR3 DNA reads TGCAGCGCGAGAAACGCGGCAGTATACACTGAAGCTTTCTTT. Translated: CSARNAAVYTEAFF. The chain has TRBV29-1 and TRBJ1-1, with D hard to call. Trimming removed 7 bases from V and 3 bases from J, with 18 bases in between. This CDR3 region has 14 residues. The germline V gene encodes CDR1 SQVTM and CDR2 ANQGSEA.

The gene calls are TRBV9 and TRBJ2-7, with 8 nucleotides matching TRBD2. This CDR3 is 14 amino acids long. Germline V gene lookup returns CDR1 SGDLS and CDR2 YYNGEE. The junction had 4 bases not matched to a gene; V was cut back by 0 bases and J by 5 bases. The CDR3, as DNA: TGTGCCAGCAGCGTAGGTGGGACTAGGGACGAGCAGTACTTC. Translation gives CASSVGGTRDEQYF.

The chain couples TRBV10-3 to TRBJ1-5, with D possibly being TRBD1 (6 bases). The V gene's germline CDR1 is ENHRY and CDR2 SYGVKD. The CDR3 runs 14 residues. Trimming removed 5 bases from V and 4 bases from J, with 12 bases in between. The CDR3 bases are TGTGCCATCAGTTCGGGACAAGAGAATCAGCCCCAGCATTTT. Translation: CAISSGQENQPQHF.

This clone showed up just once. The junction shows a germline mismatch at one end, possibly a read error. This chain joins TRBV7-7 and TRBJ2-1, with 9 positions matching TRBD2. Looked up from germline, CDR1 is SSHAT and CDR2 is FNYEAQ (reference sequence). This CDR3 is built from 15 residues. The CDR3 DNA sequence: TGTGCTAGCAGCTTAGAACTAGCGGGCAACAATGAGCAGTTCTTC. Encoded protein: CASSLELAGNNEQFF.

The count of this clone is one. The rearrangement links TRBV2 to TRBJ2-7, with 9 bases that match TRBD2. Trimming at V came to 8 bases and at J to 6 bases, leaving 14 bases not matched to a gene. The CDR3 covers 15 residues. Germline V lookup: CDR1 SNHLY, CDR2 FYNNEI. DNA for the CDR3: TGTGCCAGCTGTGGGCTAGCGGGATTCCGAGGCGAGCAGTACTTC. The encoded protein is CASCGLAGFRGEQYF.

The V and J genes are TRBV7-9 and TRBJ2-1; D is ambiguous. Germline lookup yields CDR1 SEHNR and CDR2 FQNEAQ (reference sequence). The CDR3 has 13 residues. The germline V and J ends were trimmed by 2 bases and 4 bases, with 6 bases remaining between them. In nucleotides, the CDR3 is TGTGCCAGCAGCTTAATTCAGTACAATGAGCAGTTCTTC. Residues: CASSLIQYNEQFF. The full variable domain, in which reference TRBV7-9 and TRBJ2-1 provide the parts outside the CDR3, is DTGVSQNPRHKITKRGQNVTFRCDPISEHNRLYWYRQTLGQGPEFLTYFQNEAQLEKSRLLSDRFSAERPKGSFSTLEIQRTEQGDSAMYLCASSLIQYNEQFFGPGTRLTVL.

V is TRBV7-3 and J is TRBJ2-5; 9 bases agree with TRBD2. J gave up 7 bases and V 5 bases, and 5 bases lay outside the gene matches. This CDR3 spans 13 amino acids. Looked up from germline, CDR1 is SGHTA and CDR2 is FQGTGA. CDR3 amino acids: CASSLSGGPTQYF. CDR3 bases: TGTGCCAGCAGCCTTAGCGGGGGTCCGACCCAGTACTTC.

This clone has more than one count but fewer than ten. J is TRBJ2-7 and V is TRBV5-1; 8 bases match TRBD2. Germline CDR1 reads SGHRS; CDR2 reads YFSETQ. V shed 5 bases, J shed 0 bases, and the junction held 7 bases outside the gene matches. The CDR3 totals 15 residues. CDR3 sequence (DNA): TGCGCCAGCAGACCGGGGGGGCAAAGCTCCTACGAGCAGTACTTC. Translated: CASRPGGQSSYEQYF.

The chain has TRBV18 and TRBJ2-7, with 12 nucleotides matching TRBD2. Germline V gene lookup returns CDR1 KGHSH and CDR2 LQKENI. The V gene end was trimmed by 3 bases and the J gene end by 2 bases; junction bases not matched to a gene: 8. The CDR3 totals 17 residues. CDR3 loop: CASSPYTTSGGTYEQYF. The DNA for the CDR3 is TGTGCCAGCTCACCCTATACGACTAGCGGGGGTACCTACGAGCAGTACTTC.

The chain recombines TRBV13 with TRBJ2-7, with 12 bases lining up with TRBD2. CDR3 length: 15 residues. Trimming cost V 5 bases and J 7 bases; bases outside gene matches: 9. Germline-derived CDR1 and CDR2 are PRHDT and FYEKMQ (reference sequence). The CDR3 here is CASSPPSGRAGEQYF. CDR3 bases: TGTGCCAGCAGCCCACCTAGCGGGAGGGCGGGTGAGCAGTACTTC.